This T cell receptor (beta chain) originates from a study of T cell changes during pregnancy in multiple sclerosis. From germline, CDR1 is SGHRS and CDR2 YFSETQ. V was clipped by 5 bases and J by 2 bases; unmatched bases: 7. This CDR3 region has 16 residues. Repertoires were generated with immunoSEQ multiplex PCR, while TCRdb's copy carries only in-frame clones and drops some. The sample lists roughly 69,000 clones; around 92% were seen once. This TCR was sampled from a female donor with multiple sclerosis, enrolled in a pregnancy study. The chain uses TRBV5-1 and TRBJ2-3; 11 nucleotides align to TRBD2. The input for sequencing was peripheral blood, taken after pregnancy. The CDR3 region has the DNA TGCGCCAGCAGATTTACTAGCGGGAGAATCACAGATACGCAGTATTTT. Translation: CASRFTSGRITDTQYF.